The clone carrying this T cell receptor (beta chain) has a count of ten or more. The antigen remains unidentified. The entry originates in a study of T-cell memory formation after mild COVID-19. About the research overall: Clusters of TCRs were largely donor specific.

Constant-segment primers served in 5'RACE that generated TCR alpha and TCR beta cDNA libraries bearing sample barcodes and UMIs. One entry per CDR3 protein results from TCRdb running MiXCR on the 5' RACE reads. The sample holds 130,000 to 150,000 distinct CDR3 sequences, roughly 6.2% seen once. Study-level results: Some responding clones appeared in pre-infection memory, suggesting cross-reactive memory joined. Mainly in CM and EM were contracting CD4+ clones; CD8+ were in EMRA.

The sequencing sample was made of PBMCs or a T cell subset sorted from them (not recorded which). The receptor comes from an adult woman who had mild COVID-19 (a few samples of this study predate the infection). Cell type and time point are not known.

The chain's CDR3 is CASSLDGRDTEAFF. Here the CDR3 DNA reads TGTGCCAGCAGCTTAGATGGCAGGGACACTGAAGCTTTCTTT. This sequence joins TRBV11-3 and TRBJ1-1; D possibly corresponds to TRBD1 (5 bases). Germline V gives CDR1 SGHNT, CDR2 YENEEA. The CDR3 length is 14 residues. V lost 0 bases and J lost 3, with 8 bases in between.